Sequencing of this T cell receptor (beta chain) was carried out in a study of shared clonotypes between healthy human individuals. Study-level background: There were three CD4 naive, three CD4 memory, two CD8 naive and one CD8 memory plates per donor.

Data came from immunoSEQ multiplex PCR; TCRdb stores just in-frame clones and leaves some out. The sample records 2 million to 2.5 million clones, 80% to 95% being singletons. From germline, CDR1 is LNHDA and CDR2 SQIVND (reference sequence). This CDR3 contains 13 residues. V shed 10 bases and J shed 10 bases, with 19 bases lying between them. The chain has TRBV19 and TRBJ1-4; D gene uncertain. This sequence was found in a young man in good health. Some clones in this sample may be carry-over from other donors' samples. The sequenced sample consisted of naive CD4+ T cells from PBMCs. Subset of the sample: CD45RA+ positively selected. Written as DNA, the CDR3 is TGTGCCACCCCGAGCCAGTCCGGCGGAAAACTGTTTTTT. Amino acid sequence: CATPSQSGGKLFF.